These 15 T cell receptor beta chains came from one sample sequenced in a study of cytomegalovirus exposure and HLA in healthy donors. Primers: 60 Vbeta forward and 13 Jbeta reverse. Clones were sequenced by immunoSEQ multiplex PCR, and TCRdb holds only the in-frame ones, with some missing. The sample holds 90,000 to 150,000 clones, over 80% seen once. The specimen was PBMCs. Receptor source: a man in his fifties or sixties in good health and CMV-seronegative.

The CDR3 DNA sequence: TGTGCCAGCAGCCCTCGGACTAGCGTCGAGTATTATTTT. It yields the protein CASSPRTSVEYYF. The rearrangement uses TRBV5-4 and TRBJ2-3; 9 bases fit TRBD2. The germline V gene encodes CDR1 SGHNT and CDR2 YYREEE (reference sequence). This CDR3 has 13 residues. J was trimmed by 15 bases and V by 4 bases; bases with no gene match: 12.

This chain connects TRBV19 to TRBJ1-2; 7 bases agree with TRBD1. Per the germline V gene, CDR1 is LNHDA and CDR2 is SQIVND (reference sequence). V was pared by 5 bases and J by 5 bases, with 14 bases of the junction left unmatched. The CDR3 is 16 residues long. CDR3 nucleotides: TGTGCCAGTAGTCATAACAGGGGATCCAAGGGATATGGCTACACCTTC. This gives the protein CASSHNRGSKGYGYTF.

The rearrangement joins TRBV6-1 to TRBJ1-3, with 8 positions matching TRBD1. CDR3 length: 14 amino acids. CDR1 and CDR2 from the germline V gene are MNHNS and SASEGT. The trim removed 6 bases at V and 4 bases at J, leaving 5 bases unmatched. In DNA form, the CDR3 reads TGTGCCAGCAGCGGGACAGGAGCCGGAAACACCATATATTTT. Its protein product is CASSGTGAGNTIYF.

V is TRBV28 and J is TRBJ1-4; D call uncertain. The CDR3 spans 12 residues. The V gene lost 6 bases and the J gene lost 4 bases, with 6 bases spanning the gap. From germline, CDR1 is MDHEN and CDR2 SYDVKM. CDR3 DNA sequence: TGTGCCAGCAGAACTTTTAATGAAAAACTGTTTTTT. Its protein is CASRTFNEKLFF.

This rearrangement joins TRBV2 to TRBJ2-1, with a weak D call TRBD2 (6 bases). The CDR3 is 14 amino acids. Germline CDR1 and CDR2: SNHLY and FYNNEI. The V and J ends lost 3 bases and 8 bases respectively, with 14 bases between them. CDR3 sequence reads: CASSDWGEIDEQFF. The CDR3 nucleotides are TGTGCCAGCAGTGATTGGGGGGAGATCGATGAGCAGTTCTTC.

This clone was seen a few times. This chain uses TRBV28 with TRBJ2-7, with 11 bases fitting TRBD2. This CDR3 comprises 15 residues. The junction had 4 bases not matched to a gene; V was cut back by 6 bases and J by 0 bases. CDR1 and CDR2 from the germline V gene are MDHEN and SYDVKM. CDR3 residues: CASSSTSGSSYEQYF. CDR3 DNA: TGTGCCAGCAGCTCTACTAGCGGGAGCTCCTACGAGCAGTACTTC.

This clone was counted a few times. The rearrangement links TRBV29-1 to TRBJ2-1; 8 bases agree with TRBD2. The CDR3 is 13 amino acids. Germline V gene lookup returns CDR1 SQVTM and CDR2 ANQGSEA. After removal of 8 bases from V and 3 bases from J, the junction contained 6 bases not matched to a gene. This chain's CDR3 is CSLGAGGYNEQFF. DNA of the CDR3: TGCAGCCTGGGGGCGGGAGGCTACAATGAGCAGTTCTTC.

This chain uses TRBV13 with TRBJ2-2; TRBD1 agrees at 11 bases. The CDR3 extends over 16 amino acids. CDR1 and CDR2 (germline): PRHDT, FYEKMQ (reference sequence). The junction had 4 bases not matched to a gene; V was cut back by 5 bases and J by 2 bases. The CDR3 DNA reads TGTGCCAGCAGCCCTGGGACAGGGGGTAACACCGGGGAGCTGTTTTTT. Translating it yields CASSPGTGGNTGELFF.

J is TRBJ1-5 and V is TRBV19; D gene uncertain. This CDR3 is 14 amino acids long. V was trimmed by 2 bases and J by 4 bases, leaving 9 bases between them. CDR1 is LNHDA, CDR2 SQIVND, per germline (reference sequence). The CDR3 DNA reads TGTGCCAGTAGTATACTGGGCCGAAATCAGCCCCAGCATTTT. It is translated as CASSILGRNQPQHF.

The chain is built from TRBV28 and TRBJ1-2, with 10 positions matching TRBD1. This CDR3 comprises 13 residues. Germline lookup yields CDR1 MDHEN and CDR2 SYDVKM. V shed 5 bases, J shed 7 bases, and the junction held 4 bases outside the gene matches. CDR3 sequence reads: CASSLGQGVGYTF. In nucleotides, the CDR3 is TGTGCCAGCAGTCTAGGACAGGGGGTTGGCTACACCTTC.

This clone was recorded once. V is TRBV5-1 and J is TRBJ2-7; a weak D match, TRBD2 (6 bases). Germline CDR1 and CDR2: SGHRS and YFSETQ. The CDR3 extends over 16 amino acids. V gave up 4 bases and J gave up 6 bases, with 23 bases separating them. This CDR3 reads CASSSLGTPTSGEQYF. The CDR3 DNA reads as TGCGCCAGCAGCAGCCTCGGGACTCCCACTTCTGGCGAGCAGTACTTC.

J is TRBJ2-2 and V is TRBV7-2; TRBD2 matches 9 bases. Germline CDR1 and CDR2: SGHTA and FQGNSA. J lost 4 bases, V lost 5 bases, and 8 bases had no gene match. The CDR3 runs to 16 residues. CDR3 sequence reads: CASSPPRGRATGELFF. The CDR3 DNA is TGTGCCAGCAGCCCCCCTCGCGGGAGGGCCACCGGGGAGCTGTTTTTT.

V usage is TRBV28 and J usage is TRBJ2-7; D possibly corresponds to TRBD1 (6 bases). Germline V gene data show CDR1 as MDHEN and CDR2 as SYDVKM. The CDR3 is 13 amino acids. The germline V and J ends were trimmed by 10 bases and 5 bases, with 18 bases remaining between them. The CDR3 DNA follows: TGTGCCATTGTAGGGGGAATTCATCACGAGCAGTACTTC. Translated, it gives CAIVGGIHHEQYF.

The CDR3: CASSNGGYEQFF. The DNA for the CDR3 is TGTGCCAGCAGTAATGGGGGGTATGAGCAGTTCTTC. The chain joins TRBV6-1 to TRBJ2-1, with D possibly being TRBD2 (6 bases). Between the trimmed V and J ends, which lost 5 bases and 8 bases, there was a span of 10 bases. CDR1 MNHNS and CDR2 SASEGT come from the germline V gene. The CDR3 is 12 amino acids.

This sequence joins TRBV9 and TRBJ2-2, with 9 nucleotides matching TRBD1. CDR1 is SGDLS and CDR2 is YYNGEE in the germline V gene. CDR3 length equals 18 residues. J lost 5 bases, V lost 2 bases, and 13 bases had no gene match. The CDR3 spells CASSVLSLQGAGTGELFF. For the CDR3, the DNA is TGTGCCAGCAGCGTCCTTTCTTTACAGGGGGCAGGGACCGGGGAGCTGTTTTTT. The complete variable domain, with remaining parts taken from reference TRBV9 and TRBJ2-2, reads DSGVTQTPKHLITATGQRVTLRCSPRSGDLSVYWYQQSLDQGLQFLIQYYNGEERAKGNILERFSAQQFPDLHSELNLSSLELGDSALYFCASSVLSLQGAGTGELFFGEGSRLTVL.